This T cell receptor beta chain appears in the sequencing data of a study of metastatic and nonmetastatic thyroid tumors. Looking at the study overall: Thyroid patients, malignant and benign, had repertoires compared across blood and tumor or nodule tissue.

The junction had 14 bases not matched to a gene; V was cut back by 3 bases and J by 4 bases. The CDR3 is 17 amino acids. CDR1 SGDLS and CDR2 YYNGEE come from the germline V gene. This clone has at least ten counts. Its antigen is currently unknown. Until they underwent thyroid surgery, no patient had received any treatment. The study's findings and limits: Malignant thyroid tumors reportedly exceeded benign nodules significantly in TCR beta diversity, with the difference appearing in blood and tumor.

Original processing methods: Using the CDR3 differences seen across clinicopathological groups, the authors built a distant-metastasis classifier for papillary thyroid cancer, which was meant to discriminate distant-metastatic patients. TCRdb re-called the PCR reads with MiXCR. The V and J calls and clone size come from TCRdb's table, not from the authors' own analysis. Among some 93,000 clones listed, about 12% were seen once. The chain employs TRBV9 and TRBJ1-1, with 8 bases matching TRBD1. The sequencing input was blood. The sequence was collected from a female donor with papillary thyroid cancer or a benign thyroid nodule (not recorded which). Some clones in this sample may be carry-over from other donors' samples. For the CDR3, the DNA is TGTGCCAGCAGCGCGGGGGTTGGGGACAGGAGCGGCACTGAAGCTTTCTTT. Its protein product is CASSAGVGDRSGTEAFF.